This TCR beta chain was observed in a study of T cell changes during pregnancy in multiple sclerosis. CDR1 is SGHAT and CDR2 is FQNNGV in the germline V gene. The CDR3 totals 16 residues. Note on this clone: An end of the junction differs from the germline gene, which may be a read error.

TCRdb keeps only in-frame clones here, not all; method: immunoSEQ multiplex PCR. The sample records just over 90,000 clones, roughly 91% being singletons. This specimen was peripheral blood, taken after pregnancy. V usage is TRBV11-2 and J usage is TRBJ1-2, with D maybe TRBD1 (5 bases). The TCR was taken from a female donor in good health, enrolled as a control in a pregnancy study. In nucleotides, the CDR3 is TGTGTCAGCAGCTTAGGACCCGCGATGGGGGGGTATGGCTACACCTTC. It encodes CVSSLGPAMGGYGYTF. Using reference TRBV11-2 and TRBJ1-2 for the parts outside the CDR3, the full variable domain is EAGVAQSPRYKIIEKRQSVAFWCNPISGHATLYWYQQILGQGPKLLIQFQNNGVVDDSQLPKDRFSAERLKGVDSTLKIQPAKLEDSAVYLCVSSLGPAMGGYGYTFGSGTRLTVV.